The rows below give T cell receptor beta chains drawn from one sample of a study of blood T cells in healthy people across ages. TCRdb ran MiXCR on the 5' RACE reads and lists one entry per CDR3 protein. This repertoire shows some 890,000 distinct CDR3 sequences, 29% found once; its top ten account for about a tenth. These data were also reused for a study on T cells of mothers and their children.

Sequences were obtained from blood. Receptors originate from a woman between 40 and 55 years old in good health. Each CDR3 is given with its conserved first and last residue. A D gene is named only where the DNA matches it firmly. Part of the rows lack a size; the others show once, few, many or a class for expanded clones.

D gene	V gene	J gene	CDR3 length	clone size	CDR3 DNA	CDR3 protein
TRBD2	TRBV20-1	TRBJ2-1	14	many	TGCAGTGCTAGGAGCGGGGGAAGGTTGAATGAGCAGTTCTTC	CSARSGGRLNEQFF
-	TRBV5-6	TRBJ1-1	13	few	TGTGCCAGCAGCCTCCTGGGGGTCTCTGAAGCTTTCTTT	CASSLLGVSEAFF
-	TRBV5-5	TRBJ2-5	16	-	TGTGCCAGCAGCGCCAGGGGAGCGGCTACACGTGCGGAGCAGTACTTC	CASSARGAATRAEQYF
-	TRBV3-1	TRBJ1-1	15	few	TGTGCCAGCAGCCGGCTAGGGGGTGTGAACACTGAAGCTTTCTTT	CASSRLGGVNTEAFF
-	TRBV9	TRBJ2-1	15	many	TGTGCCCGCAGCGTAAGTCGGGGGCCCTACAATGAGCAGTTCTTC	CARSVSRGPYNEQFF
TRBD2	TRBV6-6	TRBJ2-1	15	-	TGTGCCAGCAGGAGCGGGGGAGGAGGGGGCAATGAGCAGTTCTTC	CASRSGGGGGNEQFF
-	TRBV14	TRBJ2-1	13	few	TGTGCCAGCAGCCAAGGGGCCACAGAAAAGCAGTTCTTC	CASSQGATEKQFF
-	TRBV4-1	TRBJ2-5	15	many	TGCGCCAGCAGCCTTACATTCACGGGCCAAGAGACCCAGTACTTC	CASSLTFTGQETQYF
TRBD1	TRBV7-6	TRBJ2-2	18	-	TGTGCCAGCAGCCCGGGACAGGGGGCCAGCTTAGACACCGGGGAGCTGTTTTTT	CASSPGQGASLDTGELFF
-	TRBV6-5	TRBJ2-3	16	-	TGTGCCAGCAGTTACTCCGAGCTTACCGGCACAGATACGCAGTATTTT	CASSYSELTGTDTQYF
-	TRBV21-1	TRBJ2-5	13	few	TGTGCCAGCAGCAAGGTGCCGGGAGAGACCCAGTACTTC	CASSKVPGETQYF
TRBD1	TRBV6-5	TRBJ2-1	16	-	TGTGCCAGCAGTTATACTACCGGGATTAGGCAGGGGGCCCAGTTCTTC	CASSYTTGIRQGAQFF
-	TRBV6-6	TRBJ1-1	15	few	TGTGCCAGCAGTTACTACGGGGCCGGGAACACTGAAGCTTTCTTT	CASSYYGAGNTEAFF
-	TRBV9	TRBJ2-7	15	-	TGTGCCAGCAGCGCTATTACCGGGGGCCCGCATGAGCAGTACTTC	CASSAITGGPHEQYF
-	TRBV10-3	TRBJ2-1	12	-	TGTGCCACCCTAGGGGCTAAGAATGAGCAGTTCTTC	CATLGAKNEQFF
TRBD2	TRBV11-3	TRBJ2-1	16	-	TGTGCCAGCAGCTCCTCGGCGGGGGGCAGAAACAATGAGCAGTTCTTC	CASSSSAGGRNNEQFF
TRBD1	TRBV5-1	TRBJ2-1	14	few	TGCGCCAGCACCAGGCAGGGGGCCGGTAATGAGCAGTTCTTC	CASTRQGAGNEQFF
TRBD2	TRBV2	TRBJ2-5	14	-	TGTGCCAGCAGTGAGGGAGGGTTCCAAGAGACCCAGTACTTC	CASSEGGFQETQYF
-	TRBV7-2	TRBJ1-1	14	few	TGTGCCAGCAGCTTAGGACAGGTGCGCACTGAAGCTTTCTTT	CASSLGQVRTEAFF
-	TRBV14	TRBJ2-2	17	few	TGTGCCAGCAGCCATGGCAACAGGGTCGGTGTTCGGGGGGAGCTGTTTTTT	CASSHGNRVGVRGELFF
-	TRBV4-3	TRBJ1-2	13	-	TGCGCCAGCAGCCAAGAGGTCAGCTATGGCTACACCTTC	CASSQEVSYGYTF
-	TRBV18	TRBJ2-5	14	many	TGTGCCAGCTCACCGCGGGACAGAGTAGAGACCCAGTACTTC	CASSPRDRVETQYF
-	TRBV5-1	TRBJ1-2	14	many	TGCGCCAGCAGCTTGCCACAGGTCGCTTATGGCTACACCTTC	CASSLPQVAYGYTF
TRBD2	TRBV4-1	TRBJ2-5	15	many	TGCGCCAGCAGCGGGACTAGGGTGAGGCAAGAGACCCAGTACTTC	CASSGTRVRQETQYF
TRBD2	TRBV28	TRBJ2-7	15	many	TGTGCCAGCAGTCCTGGGACTAGCGGGGACTACGAGCAGTACTTC	CASSPGTSGDYEQYF
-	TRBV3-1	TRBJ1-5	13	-	TGTGCCAGCAGCCAAGGTCGGGGTCAGCCCCAGCATTTT	CASSQGRGQPQHF
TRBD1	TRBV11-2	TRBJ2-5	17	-	TGTGCCAGCAACTTAGGGGGGGACAGGGGGTACCAAGAGACCCAGTACTTC	CASNLGGDRGYQETQYF
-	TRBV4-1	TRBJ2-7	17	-	TGCGCCAGCAGCCAAGGTATCTTAGCGGACTACCACTACGAGCGGTACTTC	CASSQGILADYHYERYF
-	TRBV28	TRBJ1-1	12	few	TGTGCCACGAAGGTTGGGAACACTGAAGCTTTCTTT	CATKVGNTEAFF
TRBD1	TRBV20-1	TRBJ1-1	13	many	TGCAGTGCTCCGACAGGGATGGTTACTGAAGCTTTCTTT	CSAPTGMVTEAFF
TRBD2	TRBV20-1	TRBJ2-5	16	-	TGCAGTGCTAGAGATCGCGCTAGCGGGAGGGAAGAGACCCAGTACTTC	CSARDRASGREETQYF
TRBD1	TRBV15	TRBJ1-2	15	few	TGTGCCACCAGCAGGGAAACAGGGGGTACCTATGGCTACACCTTC	CATSRETGGTYGYTF
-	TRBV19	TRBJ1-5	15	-	TGTGCCACCACCCGGGGTAGTGGGGGCAATCAGCCCCAGCATTTT	CATTRGSGGNQPQHF
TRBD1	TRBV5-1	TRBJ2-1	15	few	TGCGCCAGCAGCTGGTCGACAGGGAACTACAATGAGCAGTTCTTC	CASSWSTGNYNEQFF
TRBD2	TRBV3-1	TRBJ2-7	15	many	TGTGCCAGCATGCCGACTAGCGGGGGCTCCTACGAGCAGTACTTC	CASMPTSGGSYEQYF
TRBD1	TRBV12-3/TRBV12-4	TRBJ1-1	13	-	TGTGCCAGCAGTTTTGCAGGGGGCCCTGAAGCTTTCTTT	CASSFAGGPEAFF
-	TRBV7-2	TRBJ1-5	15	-	TGTGCCAGCAGCTTGGAGGGCGGAGGTCATCAGCCCCAGCATTTT	CASSLEGGGHQPQHF
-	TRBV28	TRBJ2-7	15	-	TGTGCCAGCAGGATCAGACAGTCCCGCTCCTACAAGCAGTACTTC	CASRIRQSRSYKQYF
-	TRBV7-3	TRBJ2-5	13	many	TGTGCCAGCAGCTCGTCAGCCCAAGAGACCCAGTACTTC	CASSSSAQETQYF